This TCR beta chain was retrieved from a study of cytomegalovirus exposure and HLA in healthy donors. The CDR3 consists of 17 residues. Germline V gives CDR1 MDHEN, CDR2 SYDVKM. V lost 4 bases to trimming and J lost 0 bases, with 18 bases between them. Amplification used 60 Vbeta primers and 13 Jbeta primers. Assay: immunoSEQ multiplex PCR; the TCRdb copy retains only in-frame clones and omits some. The sample carries about 170,000 clones, approximately 84% recorded once. The study's findings and limits: The study reported that TCR beta sequences accurately predicted HLA-A and HLA-B alleles in most subjects. When analyzed later, a missense DCLRE1C variant was found to be linked to TCR beta V- and J-gene trimming. It was reported in a later analysis that an Asian-associated ancestry cluster showed fewer N-insertions than the 666-donor mean.

A remark on this clone: Its target is unknown.

Sequenced: PBMCs. The chain uses TRBV28 and TRBJ1-1; tentative D call: TRBD1 (5 bases). The TCR comes from a boy aged 2-9 years in good health and CMV-seronegative. The chain's CDR3 is CASSSQKTAMMNTEAFF. DNA of the CDR3: TGTGCCAGCAGTTCACAGAAGACAGCGATGATGAACACTGAAGCTTTCTTT.